These T cell receptor beta chains were read from a single sample in a study of identical twins. Each CDR3 protein gets one entry after TCRdb re-called the 5' RACE reads with MiXCR. Of approximately 690,000 distinct CDR3 sequences in the sample, around 6% were seen once. The sample consisted of naive T cells sorted from blood. Receptor source: a young man in good health. The CDR3 runs from the conserved cysteine through the conserved F or W. The order of the fields is V gene, D gene, CDR3 protein. The D gene is left open where the match is weak.

V gene: TRBV20-1; D gene: .; CDR3 protein: CSARMGRTYNEQFF
V gene: TRBV18; D gene: TRBD2; CDR3 protein: CASSRYSGPNEQFF
V gene: TRBV20-1; D gene: .; CDR3 protein: CSARAVANEQFF
V gene: TRBV12-3/TRBV12-4; D gene: .; CDR3 protein: CASSLSAGTGTEAFF
V gene: TRBV19; D gene: TRBD1; CDR3 protein: CASHRGLNTEAFF
V gene: TRBV12-3/TRBV12-4; D gene: TRBD1; CDR3 protein: CASSLLDRGQDSNQPQHF
V gene: TRBV27; D gene: TRBD2; CDR3 protein: CASTTPGRKTQYF
V gene: TRBV29-1; D gene: .; CDR3 protein: CSVVPGRGTDTQYF
V gene: TRBV11-3; D gene: TRBD1; CDR3 protein: CASRNSQGSEQFF
V gene: TRBV29-1; D gene: .; CDR3 protein: CSGGTRETQYF
V gene: TRBV5-1; D gene: TRBD2; CDR3 protein: CASSVLAGGTDTQYF
V gene: TRBV10-3; D gene: .; CDR3 protein: CAISGVGQPQHF
V gene: TRBV2; D gene: .; CDR3 protein: CASRVRGTDTQYF
V gene: TRBV10-3; D gene: .; CDR3 protein: CAISVERTQETQYF
V gene: TRBV19; D gene: TRBD2; CDR3 protein: CASSKGLAGGGSSYNEQFF
V gene: TRBV5-4; D gene: .; CDR3 protein: CASSRGGGRGTDTQYF
V gene: TRBV15; D gene: .; CDR3 protein: CATSTRSGETQYF
V gene: TRBV10-3; D gene: .; CDR3 protein: CATEGDTDTQYF
V gene: TRBV6-5; D gene: .; CDR3 protein: CASSYSGGPYEQYF
V gene: TRBV7-2; D gene: .; CDR3 protein: CASSLASMGVLSGYYEQYF
V gene: TRBV4-1; D gene: TRBD1; CDR3 protein: CASSSIGQGNSNQPQHF
V gene: TRBV5-6; D gene: .; CDR3 protein: CASSLKKLAYHEQFF
V gene: TRBV20-1; D gene: .; CDR3 protein: CSARFSAEQYF
V gene: TRBV29-1; D gene: TRBD2; CDR3 protein: CSVRLAGNEQFF
V gene: TRBV12-3/TRBV12-4; D gene: .; CDR3 protein: CASSLAGGDPGELFF
V gene: TRBV3-1; D gene: .; CDR3 protein: CASSPQENQPQHF
V gene: TRBV4-3; D gene: .; CDR3 protein: CASSQDFRGQYSGANVLTF
V gene: TRBV27; D gene: TRBD2; CDR3 protein: CASSLSISGSTGELFF
V gene: TRBV7-2; D gene: .; CDR3 protein: CASSLHADYNQPQHF